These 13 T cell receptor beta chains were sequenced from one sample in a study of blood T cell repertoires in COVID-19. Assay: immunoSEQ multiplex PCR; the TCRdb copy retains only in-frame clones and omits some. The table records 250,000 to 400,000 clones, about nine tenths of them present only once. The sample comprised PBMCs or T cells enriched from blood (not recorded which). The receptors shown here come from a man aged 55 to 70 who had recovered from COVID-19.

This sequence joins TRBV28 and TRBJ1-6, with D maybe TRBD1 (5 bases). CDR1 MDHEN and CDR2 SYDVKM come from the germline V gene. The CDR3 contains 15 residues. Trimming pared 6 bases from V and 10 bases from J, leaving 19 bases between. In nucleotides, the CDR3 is TGTGCCAGCAGACTCCCCGGGACTGCCATGTCACCCCTCCACTTT. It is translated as CASRLPGTAMSPLHF.

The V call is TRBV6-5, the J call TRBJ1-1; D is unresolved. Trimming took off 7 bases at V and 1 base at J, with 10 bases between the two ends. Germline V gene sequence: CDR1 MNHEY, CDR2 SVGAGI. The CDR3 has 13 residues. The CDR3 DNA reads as TGTGCCAGCAAAACCGGGAGGAACACTGAAGCTTTCTTT. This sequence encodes CASKTGRNTEAFF.

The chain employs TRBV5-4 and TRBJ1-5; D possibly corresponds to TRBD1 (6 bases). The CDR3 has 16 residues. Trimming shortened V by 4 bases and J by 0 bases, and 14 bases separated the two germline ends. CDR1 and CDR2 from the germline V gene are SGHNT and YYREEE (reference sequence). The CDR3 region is CASSIGGSHSNQPQHF. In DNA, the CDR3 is TGTGCCAGCAGCATAGGGGGTTCCCATAGCAATCAGCCCCAGCATTTT. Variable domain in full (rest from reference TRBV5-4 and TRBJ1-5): ETGVTQSPTHLIKTRGQQVTLRCSSQSGHNTVSWYQQALGQGPQFIFQYYREEENGRGNFPPRFSGLQFPNYSSELNVNALELDDSALYLCASSIGGSHSNQPQHFGDGTRLSIL.

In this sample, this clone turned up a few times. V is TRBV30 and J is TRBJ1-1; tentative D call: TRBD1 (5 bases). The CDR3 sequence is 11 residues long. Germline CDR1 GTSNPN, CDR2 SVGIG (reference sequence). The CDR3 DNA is TGTGAAGGGGTGGGGAACACTGAAGCTTTCTTT. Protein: CEGVGNTEAFF.

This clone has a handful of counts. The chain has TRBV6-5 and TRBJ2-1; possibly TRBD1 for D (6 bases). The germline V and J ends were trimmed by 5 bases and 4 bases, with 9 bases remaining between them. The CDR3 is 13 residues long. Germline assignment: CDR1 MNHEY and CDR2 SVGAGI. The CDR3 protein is CASSRTAYNEQFF. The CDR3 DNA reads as TGTGCCAGCAGTCGGACAGCTTACAATGAGCAGTTCTTC.

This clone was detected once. The CDR3 is CASSVLRGPGGGELFF. The CDR3 nucleotides read TGTGCCAGCAGCGTACTCCGGGGACCGGGAGGCGGGGAGCTGTTTTTT. The chain uses TRBV11-2 and TRBJ2-2; 7 bases are shared with TRBD2. The germline CDR1 and CDR2 sequences are SGHAT and FQNNGV. The CDR3 runs to 16 residues. With 5 bases clipped from V and 7 bases from J, the junction kept 13 bases outside the gene matches. Drawing the rest from reference TRBV11-2 and TRBJ2-2, the complete variable domain is EAGVAQSPRYKIIEKRQSVAFWCNPISGHATLYWYQQILGQGPKLLIQFQNNGVVDDSQLPKDRFSAERLKGVDSTLKIQPAKLEDSAVYLCASSVLRGPGGGELFFGEGSRLTVL.

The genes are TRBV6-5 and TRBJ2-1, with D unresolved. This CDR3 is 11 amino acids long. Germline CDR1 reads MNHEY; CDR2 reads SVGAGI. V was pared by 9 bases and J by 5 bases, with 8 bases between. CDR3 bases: TGTGCCAGTACATTCAACAATGAGCAGTTCTTC. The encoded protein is CASTFNNEQFF.

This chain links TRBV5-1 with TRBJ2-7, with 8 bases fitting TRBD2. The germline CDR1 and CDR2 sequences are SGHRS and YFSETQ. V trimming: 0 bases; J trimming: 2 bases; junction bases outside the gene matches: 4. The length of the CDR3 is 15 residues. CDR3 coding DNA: TGCGCCAGCAGCTTGGGGCTAGCGGGCCCCTACGAGCAGTACTTC. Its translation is CASSLGLAGPYEQYF.

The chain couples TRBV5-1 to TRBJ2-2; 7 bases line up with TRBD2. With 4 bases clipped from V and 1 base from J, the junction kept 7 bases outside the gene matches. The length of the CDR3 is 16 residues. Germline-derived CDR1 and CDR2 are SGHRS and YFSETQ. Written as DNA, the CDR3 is TGCGCCAGCAGCCCGGTACCGGGGGGGAACACCGGGGAGCTGTTTTTT. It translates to CASSPVPGGNTGELFF. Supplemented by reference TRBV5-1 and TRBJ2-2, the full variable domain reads KAGVTQTPRYLIKTRGQQVTLSCSPISGHRSVSWYQQTPGQGLQFLFEYFSETQRNKGNFPGRFSGRQFSNSRSEMNVSTLELGDSALYLCASSPVPGGNTGELFFGEGSRLTVL.

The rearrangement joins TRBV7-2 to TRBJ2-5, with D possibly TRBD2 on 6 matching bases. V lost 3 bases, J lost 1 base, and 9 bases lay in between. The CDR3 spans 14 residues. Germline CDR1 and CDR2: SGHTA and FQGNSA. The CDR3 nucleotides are TGTGCCAGCAGCTTTCCCGGGAGCCAAGAGACCCAGTACTTC. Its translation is CASSFPGSQETQYF.

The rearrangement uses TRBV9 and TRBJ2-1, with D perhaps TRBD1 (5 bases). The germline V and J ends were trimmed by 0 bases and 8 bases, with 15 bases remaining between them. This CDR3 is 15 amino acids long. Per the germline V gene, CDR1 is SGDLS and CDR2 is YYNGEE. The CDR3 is CASSVGGTLFDEQFF. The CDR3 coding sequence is TGTGCCAGCAGCGTAGGGGGCACATTATTTGATGAGCAGTTCTTC.

The CDR3 nucleotides are TGTGCCAGCAGTGTCGGAGCGGGGCACTCCTACGAGCAGTACTTC. This translates into CASSVGAGHSYEQYF. The rearrangement joins TRBV2 to TRBJ2-7; 7 bases are a match to TRBD2. V lost 4 bases to trimming and J lost 0 bases; unmatched junction nucleotides: 6. Germline CDR1 and CDR2: SNHLY and FYNNEI. The CDR3 is made up of 15 amino acids.

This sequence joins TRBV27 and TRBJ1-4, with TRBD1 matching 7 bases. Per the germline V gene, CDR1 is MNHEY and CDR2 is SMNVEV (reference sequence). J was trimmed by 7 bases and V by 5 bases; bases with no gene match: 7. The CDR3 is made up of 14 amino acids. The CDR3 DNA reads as TGTGCCAGCAGTACAACAGGGGTGGGTGAAAAACTGTTTTTT. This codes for CASSTTGVGEKLFF.